The 28 T cell receptor beta chains below come from one sample, sequenced in a study of blood T cell repertoires in COVID-19. Assay used: immunoSEQ multiplex PCR; TCRdb lists only in-frame clones, some missing. The sample records 130,000 or so clones, around 86% being singletons. Sequences were obtained from peripheral blood. Receptor source: a human donor in a cohort sampled during active COVID-19.

The rearrangement uses TRBV6-5 and TRBJ2-7; maybe TRBD2 (5 bases). V lost 0 bases, J lost 4 bases, and 7 bases lay in between. The CDR3 covers 13 residues. In germline, CDR1 is MNHEY, CDR2 SVGAGI. The CDR3 DNA follows: TGTGCCAGCAGTTACTCGACGGGGTACGAGCAGTACTTC. It is translated as CASSYSTGYEQYF.

The rearrangement joins TRBV7-3 to TRBJ2-7, with TRBD2 matching over 9 bases. Losses at the gene ends were 5 bases for V and 4 bases for J; bases not matched to a gene: 12. Germline-derived CDR1 and CDR2 are SGHTA and FQGTGA. The CDR3 is made up of 16 amino acids. In DNA form, the CDR3 reads TGTGCCAGCAGCCCATCGGGGGCTAGCGGGGAGTACGAGCAGTACTTC. It encodes CASSPSGASGEYEQYF.

The chain uses TRBV19 and TRBJ2-7, with D unresolved. CDR1 LNHDA and CDR2 SQIVND come from the germline V gene (reference sequence). Trimming removed 2 bases at V and 0 bases at J, with 8 bases between. The CDR3 covers 14 residues. DNA for the CDR3: TGTGCCAGTAGTATACGGCGGAGCTCCTACGAGCAGTACTTC. It is translated as CASSIRRSSYEQYF.

This clone was found a few times. The J gene is TRBJ1-1, the V gene TRBV9; 10 positions agree with TRBD1. CDR1 and CDR2 (germline): SGDLS, YYNGEE. Trimming at V came to 3 bases and at J to 8 bases, leaving 10 bases not matched to a gene. The CDR3 runs to 15 residues. Here the CDR3 reads CASSARQGARGEAFF. Written as DNA, the CDR3 is TGTGCCAGCAGCGCCAGACAGGGGGCGCGGGGAGAAGCTTTCTTT. The entire variable domain, with the rest obtained from reference TRBV9 and TRBJ1-1, is as follows: DSGVTQTPKHLITATGQRVTLRCSPRSGDLSVYWYQQSLDQGLQFLIQYYNGEERAKGNILERFSAQQFPDLHSELNLSSLELGDSALYFCASSARQGARGEAFFGQGTRLTVV.

The table lists this clone with a count of one. V usage is TRBV7-2 and J usage is TRBJ2-7; D unclear. CDR1 and CDR2 from the germline V gene are SGHTA and FQGNSA. Trimming removed 1 base at V and 3 bases at J, with 7 bases between. The CDR3 covers 13 residues. This CDR3 reads CASSLELIYEQYF. The CDR3 nucleotides are TGTGCCAGCAGCTTAGAACTCATCTACGAGCAGTACTTC.

This chain connects TRBV3-1 (or the pseudogene TRBV3-2) to TRBJ1-2; a possible D gene is TRBD1 (5 bases). The germline V gene has CDR1 LGHDT and CDR2 YNNKEL (reference sequence). The CDR3 has 13 amino acids. Trimming took off 1 base at V and 9 bases at J, with 12 bases between the two ends. The CDR3: CASSQGSGGSYTF. The DNA of the CDR3 is TGTGCCAGCAGCCAAGGGAGTGGGGGGAGCTACACCTTC.

J is TRBJ1-5 and V is TRBV19, with D perhaps matching TRBD1 (6 bases). Germline CDR1 LNHDA, CDR2 SQIVND (reference sequence). Trimming took off 10 bases at V and 3 bases at J, with 16 bases between the two ends. The CDR3 is made up of 14 amino acids. The CDR3 DNA reads as TGTGCCACCGGGGGGCAGGGGTACAATCAGCCCCAGCATTTT. Its translation is CATGGQGYNQPQHF.

This chain links TRBV11-2 with TRBJ2-3, with D possibly matching TRBD2 (5 bases). Germline values: CDR1 SGHAT, CDR2 FQNNGV. The CDR3 spans 16 residues. V gave up 1 base and J gave up 0 bases, with 11 bases separating them. The CDR3 DNA is TGTGCCAGCAGCTTAGGGTTAGAGGGAAGCACAGATACGCAGTATTTT. Translated: CASSLGLEGSTDTQYF. The full variable domain, with the rest looked up from reference TRBV11-2 and TRBJ2-3, is EAGVAQSPRYKIIEKRQSVAFWCNPISGHATLYWYQQILGQGPKLLIQFQNNGVVDDSQLPKDRFSAERLKGVDSTLKIQPAKLEDSAVYLCASSLGLEGSTDTQYFGPGTRLTVL.

Written as DNA, the CDR3 is TGTGCCAGCAGCCTCGGGACAGCAGATCAGCCCCAGCATTTT. Translated: CASSLGTADQPQHF. The gene calls are TRBV3-1 (or the pseudogene TRBV3-2) and TRBJ1-5; TRBD1 matches 7 bases. The germline V gene encodes CDR1 LGHDT and CDR2 YNNKEL (reference sequence). The V segment lost 4 bases and the J segment 5 bases; nucleotides outside the gene matches: 5. This CDR3 has 14 residues.

This clone came up once. This chain uses TRBV5-1 with TRBJ1-3; TRBD1 aligns across 8 bases. Per germline, CDR1 SGHRS and CDR2 YFSETQ. V shed 0 bases, J shed 4 bases, and the junction held 3 bases outside the gene matches. The CDR3 is 15 residues long. This CDR3 reads CASSLAGGVGNTIYF. DNA for the CDR3: TGCGCCAGCAGCTTGGCAGGGGGCGTAGGAAACACCATATATTTT.

The chain recombines TRBV7-8 with TRBJ2-2; 9 bases are a match to TRBD2. Germline CDR1 is SGHVS and CDR2 is FQNEAQ. The CDR3 is 15 amino acids. Germline trimming cut 5 bases from V and 5 bases from J; bases unmatched to any gene: 6. The CDR3 spells CASSPPGLATGELFF. The CDR3 DNA reads as TGTGCCAGCAGCCCCCCGGGACTAGCAACCGGGGAGCTGTTTTTT.

In the case of this clone: At one end the junction does not follow the germline gene, possibly because of a read error. The gene calls are TRBV12-5 and TRBJ1-5; D perhaps matches TRBD1 (6 bases). The CDR3 is made up of 14 amino acids. Looked up from germline, CDR1 is LGHNT and CDR2 is FRNRAP. The CDR3 bases are TGTGCTAATGGTTTTATGGGGGCCAATCAGCCCCAGCATTTT. This translates into CANGFMGANQPQHF.

The chain links TRBV9 to TRBJ2-1; 9 bases align to TRBD1. This CDR3 comprises 15 residues. Germline CDR1 SGDLS, CDR2 YYNGEE. The V segment lost 0 bases and the J segment 4 bases; nucleotides outside the gene matches: 2. The chain's CDR3 is CASSVEGTGYNEQFF. The CDR3 DNA follows: TGTGCCAGCAGCGTAGAAGGGACAGGGTACAATGAGCAGTTCTTC.

The rearrangement joins TRBV11-2 to TRBJ2-1, with D maybe TRBD2 (6 bases). Between the trimmed V and J ends, which lost 3 bases and 7 bases, there was a span of 16 bases. There are 15 residues in the CDR3. Per the germline V gene, CDR1 is SGHAT and CDR2 is FQNNGV. In DNA, the CDR3 is TGTGCCAGCAGCTTGCTAGCCGGGGGTCGAAATGAGCAGTTCTTC. Encoded protein: CASSLLAGGRNEQFF. Drawing the rest from reference TRBV11-2 and TRBJ2-1, the complete variable domain is EAGVAQSPRYKIIEKRQSVAFWCNPISGHATLYWYQQILGQGPKLLIQFQNNGVVDDSQLPKDRFSAERLKGVDSTLKIQPAKLEDSAVYLCASSLLAGGRNEQFFGPGTRLTVL.

About this clone: The same CDR3 is also encoded by other DNA sequences in this sample. The V call is TRBV5-1, the J call TRBJ2-7, with unresolved D. CDR1 is SGHRS and CDR2 is YFSETQ in the germline V gene. The germline V and J ends were trimmed by 4 bases and 2 bases, with 10 bases remaining between them. This CDR3 comprises 13 residues. The CDR3 DNA reads as TGCGCCAGCAGCCCCGATAGAGCCTACGAGCAGTACTTC. Translating it yields CASSPDRAYEQYF.

V is TRBV5-5 and J is TRBJ1-2, with D maybe TRBD1 (5 bases). V was trimmed by 1 base and J by 7 bases, leaving 14 bases between them. CDR3 size: 14 residues. CDR1 SGHKS and CDR2 YYEKEE come from the germline V gene (reference sequence). CDR3 DNA: TGTGCCAGCAGCTTGACACAGCAAAGGGGTGGCTACACCTTC. Protein sequence: CASSLTQQRGGYTF.

The chain is built from TRBV30 and TRBJ1-3, with TRBD1 as a possible D gene (6 bases). Germline CDR1 is GTSNPN and CDR2 is SVGIG (reference sequence). The CDR3 is 12 amino acids. Trimming stripped 5 bases from V and 1 base from J, with 6 bases between. The CDR3: CAWGTSGNTIYF. The CDR3 DNA sequence: TGTGCCTGGGGGACATCTGGAAACACCATATATTTT.

This sequence joins TRBV5-6 and TRBJ2-7; D ambiguous. Trimming stripped 5 bases from V and 7 bases from J, with 16 bases between. From germline, CDR1 is SGHDT and CDR2 YYEEEE. The CDR3 has 13 amino acids. The CDR3 nucleotides are TGTGCCAGCAGGCTTTTTCACCAAGAGGAGCAGTACTTC. Translation gives CASRLFHQEEQYF.

The chain joins TRBV30 to TRBJ1-5; D is ambiguous. V dropped 0 bases and J dropped 1 base, with 4 bases sitting between them. The germline CDR1 and CDR2 sequences are GTSNPN and SVGIG (reference sequence). This CDR3 region has 13 residues. The CDR3 coding sequence is TGTGCCTGGAGTGTACTCAGCAATCAGCCCCAGCATTTT. This gives the protein CAWSVLSNQPQHF.

This clone has just one count. The chain recombines TRBV6-5 with TRBJ1-2; perhaps TRBD1 as D (6 bases). Germline V gene sequence: CDR1 MNHEY, CDR2 SVGAGI. V lost 6 bases to trimming and J lost 4 bases, with 12 bases between them. The CDR3 has 13 amino acids. The CDR3 spells CASRPTGSYGYTF. Written as DNA, the CDR3 is TGTGCCAGCAGGCCGACAGGAAGCTATGGCTACACCTTC.

This clone showed up just a few times. The V gene is TRBV2, the J gene TRBJ1-5, with a possible D match to TRBD1 (5 bases). The CDR3 covers 14 residues. Per the germline V gene, CDR1 is SNHLY and CDR2 is FYNNEI. Trimming shortened V by 4 bases and J by 4 bases, and 11 bases separated the two germline ends. The CDR3 sequence is CASSAGRPNQPQHF. The DNA of the CDR3 is TGTGCCAGCAGTGCAGGGCGACCGAATCAGCCCCAGCATTTT.

The chain uses TRBV6-1 and TRBJ2-3, with TRBD2 matching over 9 bases. With V trimmed by 2 bases and J by 8 bases, 14 bases remained unmatched. CDR1 and CDR2 (germline): MNHNS, SASEGT. The CDR3 extends over 17 amino acids. The CDR3 is CASSETLIAGVRGTQYF. CDR3 sequence (DNA): TGTGCCAGCAGTGAAACTTTGATAGCGGGGGTTAGGGGTACGCAGTATTTT.

The CDR3 DNA reads TGCGCCAGCGGGGTGGGTCCTAGCGGAACCTACGAGCAGTACTTC. Translating it yields CASGVGPSGTYEQYF. V is TRBV5-1 and J is TRBJ2-7, with 7 bases lining up with TRBD2. The CDR3 runs 15 residues. In germline, CDR1 is SGHRS, CDR2 YFSETQ. With V trimmed by 7 bases and J by 2 bases, 12 bases remained unmatched.

This clone was detected only a few times. The gene calls are TRBV7-2 and TRBJ1-5, with TRBD1 matching over 10 bases. Germline V lookup: CDR1 SGHTA, CDR2 FQGNSA. With V trimmed by 6 bases and J by 3 bases, 5 bases remained unmatched. The length of the CDR3 is 15 residues. The DNA of the CDR3 is TGTGCCAGCAGTCCGGGACAGGGGATCAATCAGCCCCAGCATTTT. Translating it yields CASSPGQGINQPQHF.

This sequence joins TRBV6-2 or TRBV6-3 and TRBJ2-1, with D possibly matching TRBD2 (5 bases). Per the germline V gene, CDR1 is MNHEY and CDR2 is SVGEGT. Trimming left V 2 bases short and J 4 bases short, with 15 bases between. This CDR3 contains 16 residues. The CDR3: CASSYPRGPPYNEQFF. In DNA, the CDR3 is TGTGCCAGCAGTTACCCCCGAGGGCCCCCGTACAATGAGCAGTTCTTC.

This clone was observed a single time. The chain links TRBV3-1 (or the pseudogene TRBV3-2) to TRBJ2-3, with 10 nucleotides matching TRBD2. The V and J ends lost 5 bases and 2 bases, in that order; junction bases with no gene match: 16. Germline V CDR1 and CDR2: LGHDT, YNNKEL (reference sequence). This CDR3 contains 19 residues. The CDR3 loop reads CASSLRTSGDFTYTDTQYF. CDR3 nucleotide sequence: TGTGCCAGCAGCTTAAGAACTAGCGGGGACTTTACATACACAGATACGCAGTATTTT.

This clone has only a few counts. V is TRBV6-5 and J is TRBJ1-4; TRBD1 matches at 9 bases. Trimming removed 4 bases from V and 8 bases from J; junction bases left unmatched: 8. The CDR3 is 15 amino acids. Germline V CDR1 and CDR2: MNHEY, SVGAGI. In nucleotides, the CDR3 is TGTGCCAGCAGTTTCAGGACAGGGGCGGCGGAAAAACTGTTTTTT. It encodes CASSFRTGAAEKLFF.

The CDR3 DNA reads as TGCGCCAGCAGCTTTAGCGGAACCTACAATGAGCAGTTCTTC. This encodes CASSFSGTYNEQFF. The gene calls are TRBV5-1 and TRBJ2-1; weak D call: TRBD2 (6 bases). The CDR3 has 14 amino acids. V was clipped by 2 bases and J by 2 bases, with 8 bases between them. The germline gives CDR1 SGHRS, CDR2 YFSETQ. The entire variable domain, with the rest obtained from reference TRBV5-1 and TRBJ2-1, is as follows: KAGVTQTPRYLIKTRGQQVTLSCSPISGHRSVSWYQQTPGQGLQFLFEYFSETQRNKGNFPGRFSGRQFSNSRSEMNVSTLELGDSALYLCASSFSGTYNEQFFGPGTRLTVL.